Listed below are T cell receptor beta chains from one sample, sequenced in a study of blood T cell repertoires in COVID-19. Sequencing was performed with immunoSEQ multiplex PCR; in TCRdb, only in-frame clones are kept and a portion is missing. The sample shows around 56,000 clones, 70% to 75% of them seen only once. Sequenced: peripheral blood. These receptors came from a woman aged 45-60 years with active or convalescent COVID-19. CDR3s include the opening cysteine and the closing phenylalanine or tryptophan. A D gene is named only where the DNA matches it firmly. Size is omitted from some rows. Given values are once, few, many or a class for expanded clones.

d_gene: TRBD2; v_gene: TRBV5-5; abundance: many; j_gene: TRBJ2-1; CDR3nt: TGTGCCAGCAGTTTCTACGGACTAGCGGGGTCTAATGAGCAGTTCTTC; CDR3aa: CASSFYGLAGSNEQFF
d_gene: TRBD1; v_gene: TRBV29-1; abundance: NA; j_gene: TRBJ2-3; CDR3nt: TGCAGCGTTGAGGGACAGAGCACAGATACGCAGTATTTT; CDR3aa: CSVEGQSTDTQYF
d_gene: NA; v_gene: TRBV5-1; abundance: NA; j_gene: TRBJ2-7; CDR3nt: TGCGCCAGCAGGGAGGGGAGCTCCTACGAGCAGTACTTC; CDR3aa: CASREGSSYEQYF
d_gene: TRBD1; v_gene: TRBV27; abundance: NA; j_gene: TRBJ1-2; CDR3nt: TGTGCCAGCAGTTCGGGACAGGACCTTGGAGGCTACACCTTC; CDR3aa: CASSSGQDLGGYTF
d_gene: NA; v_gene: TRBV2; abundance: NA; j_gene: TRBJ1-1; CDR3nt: TGTGCCAGAACCCAGGGCATGAACACTGAAGCTTTCTTT; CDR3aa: CARTQGMNTEAFF
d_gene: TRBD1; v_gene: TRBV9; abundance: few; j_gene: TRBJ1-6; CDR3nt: TGTGCCAGCAGCGCCCGGACAGGGCATAATTCACCCCTCCACTTT; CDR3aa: CASSARTGHNSPLHF
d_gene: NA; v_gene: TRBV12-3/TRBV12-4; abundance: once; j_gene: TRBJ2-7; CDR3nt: TGTGCCAGCACTGTTGGGGGGTACGAGCAGTACTTC; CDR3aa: CASTVGGYEQYF
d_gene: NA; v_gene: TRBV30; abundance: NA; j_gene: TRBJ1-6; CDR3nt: TGTGCCTGGAGGGGGGACACCCTTGGTTCACCCCTCCACTTT; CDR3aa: CAWRGDTLGSPLHF
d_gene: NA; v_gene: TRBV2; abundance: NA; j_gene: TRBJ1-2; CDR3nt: TGTGCCAGCAGATCAGGGGATGGCTACACCTTC; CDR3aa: CASRSGDGYTF
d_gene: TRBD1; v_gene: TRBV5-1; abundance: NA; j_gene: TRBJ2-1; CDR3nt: TGCGCCAGCAGCTTGGACGGACAGGGGTACAATGAGCAGTTCTTC; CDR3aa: CASSLDGQGYNEQFF
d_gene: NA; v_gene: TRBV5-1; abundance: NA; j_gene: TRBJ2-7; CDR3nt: TGCGCCAGCAGCTTGGAGAGCGACTTCTCCTACGAGCAGTACTTC; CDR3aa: CASSLESDFSYEQYF
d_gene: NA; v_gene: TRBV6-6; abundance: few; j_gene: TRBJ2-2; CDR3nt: TGTGCCAGCAGTCCCCTCAACACCGGGGAGCTGTTTTTT; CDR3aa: CASSPLNTGELFF
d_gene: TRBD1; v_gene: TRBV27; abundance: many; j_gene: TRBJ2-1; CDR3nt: TGTGCCAGCAGCCGGGACAGTCCCTACAATGAGCAGTTCTTC; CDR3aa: CASSRDSPYNEQFF
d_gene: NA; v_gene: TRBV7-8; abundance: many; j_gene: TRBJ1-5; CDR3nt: TGTGCCAGCAGCCCAACGACAGTCAATCAGCCCCAGCATTTT; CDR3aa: CASSPTTVNQPQHF
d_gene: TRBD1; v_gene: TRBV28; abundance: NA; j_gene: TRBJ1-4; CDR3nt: TGTGCCAGCAATTCGCCGACAGGGAGTATAGAAAGTCGAAAACTGTTTTTT; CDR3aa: CASNSPTGSIESRKLFF
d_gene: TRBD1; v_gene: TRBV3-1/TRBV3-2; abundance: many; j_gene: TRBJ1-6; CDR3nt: TGTGCCAGCAGCCAAGATCCAGGGGGAAGGGCACCCCTCCACTTT; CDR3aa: CASSQDPGGRAPLHF
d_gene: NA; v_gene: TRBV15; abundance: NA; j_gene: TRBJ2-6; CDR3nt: TGTGCCACCAGCAGAGATCGCGGTAGCTACTCTGGGGCCAACGTCCTGACTTTC; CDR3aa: CATSRDRGSYSGANVLTF
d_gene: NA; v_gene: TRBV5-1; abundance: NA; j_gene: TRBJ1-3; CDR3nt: TGCGCCAGCAGCTTGTCTCTCTCTGGAAACACCATATATTTT; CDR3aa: CASSLSLSGNTIYF
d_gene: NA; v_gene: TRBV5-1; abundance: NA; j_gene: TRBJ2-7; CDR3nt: TGCGCCAGCAGTTATGTCCCGGGTAACTACGAGCAGTACTTC; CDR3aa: CASSYVPGNYEQYF
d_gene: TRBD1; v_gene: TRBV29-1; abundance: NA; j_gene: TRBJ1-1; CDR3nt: TGCAGCGTTGACCGAGGGGGCCTGAACACTGAAGCTTTCTTT; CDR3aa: CSVDRGGLNTEAFF
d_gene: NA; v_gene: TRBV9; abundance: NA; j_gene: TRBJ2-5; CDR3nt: TGTGCCAGCAGCGTAGCCCCAGAGCCACTACAGACCCAGTACTTC; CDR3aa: CASSVAPEPLQTQYF
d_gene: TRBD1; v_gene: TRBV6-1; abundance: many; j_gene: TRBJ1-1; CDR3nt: TGTGCCAGCAGTGAATACACAGGGGTCACTGAAGCTTTCTTT; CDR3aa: CASSEYTGVTEAFF
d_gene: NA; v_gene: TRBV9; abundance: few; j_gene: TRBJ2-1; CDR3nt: TGTGCCAGCAGCGTAGGGTCCAGTCAGGTTGGGCAGTTCTTC; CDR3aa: CASSVGSSQVGQFF
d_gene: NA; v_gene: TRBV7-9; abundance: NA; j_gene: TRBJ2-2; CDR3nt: TGTGCCAGCAGCACACGACTTACCACCGGGGAGCTGTTTTTT; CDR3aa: CASSTRLTTGELFF
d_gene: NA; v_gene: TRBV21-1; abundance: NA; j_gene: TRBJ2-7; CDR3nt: TGTGCCAGCGACACTAGGAGGTCGCCCACCTACGAGCAGTACTTC; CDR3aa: CASDTRRSPTYEQYF
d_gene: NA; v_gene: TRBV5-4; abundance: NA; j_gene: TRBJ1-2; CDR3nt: TGTGCCAGCAGCTTGGTAGCCGGGGGCTACACCTTC; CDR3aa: CASSLVAGGYTF
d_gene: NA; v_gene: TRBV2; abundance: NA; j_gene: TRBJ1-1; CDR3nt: TGTGCCAGCAGTGAGCGGTGGACTGAAGCTTTCTTT; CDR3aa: CASSERWTEAFF
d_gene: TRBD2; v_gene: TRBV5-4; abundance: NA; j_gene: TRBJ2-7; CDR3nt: TGTGCCAGCAGCTTGGAACTTCGGGACTACCCATCGGAGCAGTACTTC; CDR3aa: CASSLELRDYPSEQYF
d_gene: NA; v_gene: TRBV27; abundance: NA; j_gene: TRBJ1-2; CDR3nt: TGTGCCAGCAGTTCCCTCCGGGACTATGGCTACACCTTC; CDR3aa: CASSSLRDYGYTF
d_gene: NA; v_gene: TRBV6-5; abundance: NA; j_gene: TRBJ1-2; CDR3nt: TGTGCCACCCAGACTGATATGGGCTATGGCTACACCTTC; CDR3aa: CATQTDMGYGYTF
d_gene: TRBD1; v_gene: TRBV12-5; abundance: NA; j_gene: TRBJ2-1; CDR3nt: TGTGCTAGTGGTTTGGTATTCTCCCAAGGACAGGGATTCTACAATGAGCAGTTCTTC; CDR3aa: CASGLVFSQGQGFYNEQFF
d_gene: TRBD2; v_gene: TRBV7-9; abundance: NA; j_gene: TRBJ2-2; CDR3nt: TGTGCCAGCAGCTCGGGGGGAATAAGTACCGGGGAGCTGTTTTTT; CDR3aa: CASSSGGISTGELFF
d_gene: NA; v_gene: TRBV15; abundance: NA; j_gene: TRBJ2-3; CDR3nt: TGTGCCACCAGCAGAAGTCGCGGATCTCCGCAGTATTTT; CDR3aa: CATSRSRGSPQYF
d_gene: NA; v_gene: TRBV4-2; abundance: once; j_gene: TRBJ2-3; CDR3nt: TGTGCCAGCAGCCAGCAGAGGGATACGCAGTATTTT; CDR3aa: CASSQQRDTQYF
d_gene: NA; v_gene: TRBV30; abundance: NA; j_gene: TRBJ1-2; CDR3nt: TGTGCCTGGAGTGGACAGCAAAGTTATGGCTACACCTTC; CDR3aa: CAWSGQQSYGYTF
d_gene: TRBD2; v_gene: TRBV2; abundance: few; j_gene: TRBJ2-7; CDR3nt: TGTGCCAGCAGTGCCAGCGGGAGTTGGGAGCAGTACTTC; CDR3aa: CASSASGSWEQYF
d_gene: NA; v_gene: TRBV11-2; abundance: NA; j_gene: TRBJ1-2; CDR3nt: TGTGCCAGCAGCCCTACCGCAGGGGCAGGCGGCTACACCTTC; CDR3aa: CASSPTAGAGGYTF
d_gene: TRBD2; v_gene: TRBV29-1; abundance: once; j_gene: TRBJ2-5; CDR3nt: TGCAGCGCTCGGGGACTAGCGGGAGAGACCCAGTACTTC; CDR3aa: CSARGLAGETQYF
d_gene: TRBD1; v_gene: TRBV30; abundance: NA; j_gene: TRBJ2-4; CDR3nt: TGTGCCTGGAGCAAAGGGACAGACCTAGCCAAAAACATTCAGTACTTC; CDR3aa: CAWSKGTDLAKNIQYF
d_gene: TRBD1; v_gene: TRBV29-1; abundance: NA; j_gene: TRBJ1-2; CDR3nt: TGCAGCGTTGTAGAAGACAGGGGATCGGGCTACACCTTC; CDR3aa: CSVVEDRGSGYTF
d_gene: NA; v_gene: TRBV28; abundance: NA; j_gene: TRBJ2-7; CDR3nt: TGTGCCAGCAGTTTATGGCCCGGAGCCCACGAGCAGTACTTC; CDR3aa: CASSLWPGAHEQYF
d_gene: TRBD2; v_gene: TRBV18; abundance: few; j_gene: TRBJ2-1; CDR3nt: TGTGCCAGCTCACCGGAACTAGCGGGAGATGTCCATGAGCAGTTCTTC; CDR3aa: CASSPELAGDVHEQFF
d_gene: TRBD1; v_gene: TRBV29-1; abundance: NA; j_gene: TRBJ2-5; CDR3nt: TGCAGCGTTTTGGGACAGGGGTTGGGAGAGACCCAGTACTTC; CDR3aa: CSVLGQGLGETQYF
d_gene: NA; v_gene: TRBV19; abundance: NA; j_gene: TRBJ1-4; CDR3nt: TGTGCCAGTAGTATACAGGGATCTCTAACAAGGGGTAAACTGTTTTTT; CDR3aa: CASSIQGSLTRGKLFF
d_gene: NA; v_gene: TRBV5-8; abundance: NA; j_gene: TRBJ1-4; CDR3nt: TGTGCCAGCAGCTTGGGGACGACAGCAACTAATGAAAAACTGTTTTTT; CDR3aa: CASSLGTTATNEKLFF
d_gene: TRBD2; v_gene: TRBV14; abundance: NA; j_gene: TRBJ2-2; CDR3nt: TGTGCCAGCAGGGGACTAGCGGGAACCGGGGAGCTGTTTTTT; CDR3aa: CASRGLAGTGELFF
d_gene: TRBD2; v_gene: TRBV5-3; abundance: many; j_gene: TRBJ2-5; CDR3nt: TGTGCCAGAAGCTTGGTAGGGACTAGCGGGAGAAAGGAAGAGACCCAGTACTTC; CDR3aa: CARSLVGTSGRKEETQYF
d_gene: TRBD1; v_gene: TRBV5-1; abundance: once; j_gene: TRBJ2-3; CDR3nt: TGCGCCAGCAGCTTGGGGACAGGACCCACAGATACGCAGTATTTT; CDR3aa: CASSLGTGPTDTQYF
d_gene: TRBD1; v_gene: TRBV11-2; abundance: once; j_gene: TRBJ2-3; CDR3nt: TGTGCCAGCAGCTTAGTTAAGGGGGCTAGACATACGCAGTATTTT; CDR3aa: CASSLVKGARHTQYF
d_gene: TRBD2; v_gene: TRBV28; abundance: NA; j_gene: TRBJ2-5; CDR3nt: TGTGCCAGCAGTTCCCCAACTAGCGGGAGGAAGGAGACCCAGTACTTC; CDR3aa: CASSSPTSGRKETQYF
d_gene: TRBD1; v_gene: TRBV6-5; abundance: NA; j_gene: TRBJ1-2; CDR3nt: TGTGCCAGCAGCCAGACAGGGGATGGCTACACCTTC; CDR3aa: CASSQTGDGYTF
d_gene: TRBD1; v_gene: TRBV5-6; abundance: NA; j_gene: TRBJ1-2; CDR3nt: TGTGCCAGCAGCCCGACCCCCCAGGGGGCAGTCGGCTACACCTTC; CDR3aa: CASSPTPQGAVGYTF
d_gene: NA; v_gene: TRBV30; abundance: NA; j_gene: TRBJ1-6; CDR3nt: TGTGCCTGGACTAATCGGAGGGATAATTCACCCCTCCACTTT; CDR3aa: CAWTNRRDNSPLHF
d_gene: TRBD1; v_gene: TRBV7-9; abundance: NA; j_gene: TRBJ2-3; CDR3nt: TGTGCCAGCAGCATAACAGGGGGAGTTAAGGCAGATACGCAGTATTTT; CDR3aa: CASSITGGVKADTQYF
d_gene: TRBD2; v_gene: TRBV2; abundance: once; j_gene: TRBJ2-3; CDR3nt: TGTGCCAGCAGTGAAGCACTAGCGGGAGGATATACGCAGTATTTT; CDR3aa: CASSEALAGGYTQYF
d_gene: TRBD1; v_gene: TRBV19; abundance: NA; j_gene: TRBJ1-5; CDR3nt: TGTGCCAGTAGGGGGACAGGGGGCAATCAGCCCCAGCATTTT; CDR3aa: CASRGTGGNQPQHF
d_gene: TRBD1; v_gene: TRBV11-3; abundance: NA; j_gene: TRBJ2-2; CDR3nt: TGTGCCAGCAGCCCCGGACAGGTTGGAGGGGAGCTGTTTTTT; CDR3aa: CASSPGQVGGELFF
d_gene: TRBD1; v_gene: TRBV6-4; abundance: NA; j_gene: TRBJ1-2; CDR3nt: TGTGCCAGCAGTCCAGATTACAGGGGGAGTGATTATGGCTACACCTTC; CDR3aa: CASSPDYRGSDYGYTF
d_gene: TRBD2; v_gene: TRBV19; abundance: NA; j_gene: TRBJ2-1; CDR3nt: TGTGCCAGTAGTAGGACTAGCGGGAGCCCTTACTCCTACAATGAGCAGTTCTTC; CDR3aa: CASSRTSGSPYSYNEQFF